This note documents a single TCR beta chain sequence. The source of the sample is a study of shared clonotypes between healthy human individuals. TCRdb keeps only in-frame clones here, not all; method: immunoSEQ multiplex PCR. The sample comprises 700,000 to 950,000 clones, 96% of which are singletons, and approximately 0.2% rests with the top ten. CD45RO-negative CD8 cells positively selected for CCR7 made up the naive population, which excluded terminally differentiated effector memory CD45RA+ cells. This sequence originates from a man between 25 and 39 years old in good health. The sequencing sample was made of naive CD8+ T cells sorted from blood.

CDR3 amino acids: CSVDALMGASGGVDTQYF. The CDR3 DNA is TGCAGCGTTGACGCCCTAATGGGGGCTAGCGGAGGGGTAGATACGCAGTATTTT. V gene TRBV29-1 combines with J gene TRBJ2-3; weak D call: TRBD2 (7 bases). The CDR3 covers 18 residues. Per the germline V gene, CDR1 is SQVTM and CDR2 is ANQGSEA. Trimming pared 3 bases from V and 5 bases from J, leaving 27 bases between.